These 30 T cell receptor beta chains came from one sample sequenced in a study of blood T cell repertoires in COVID-19. Using immunoSEQ multiplex PCR, the repertoire was profiled, and TCRdb retains in-frame clones only, with some absent. The sample yields 63,000 or so clones, about 88% seen once. Sequences were obtained from peripheral blood. All receptors derive from a man between 65 and 85 years old with active COVID-19.

The V gene is TRBV4-1, the J gene TRBJ2-5; TRBD2 agrees at 14 bases. The V segment lost 5 bases and the J segment 5 bases; nucleotides outside the gene matches: 13. The CDR3 extends over 18 amino acids. Looked up from germline, CDR1 is MGHRA and CDR2 is YSYEKL. Written as DNA, the CDR3 is TGCGCCAGCAGCGCCCACAGACTAGCGGGAGGGCCGGGGGAGACCCAGTACTTC. This gives the protein CASSAHRLAGGPGETQYF.

This clone occurred a few times. The chain recombines TRBV24-1 with TRBJ2-3, with 7 bases aligning to TRBD2. CDR1 is KGHDR, CDR2 SFDVKD, per germline. Unmatched junction bases numbered 7, after V lost 9 bases and J lost 2 bases. CDR3 length: 14 residues. The CDR3 nucleotides are TGTGCCACCGGTGCGGGAGAGATCACAGATACGCAGTATTTT. Translation gives CATGAGEITDTQYF.

This clone was seen only once. For the CDR3, the DNA is TGTGCCAGCAGCTTAGGGTGGGCCTTTGGGGCCAACGTCCTGACTTTC. Protein product: CASSLGWAFGANVLTF. The rearrangement uses TRBV7-2 and TRBJ2-6, with D unclear. The CDR3 loop spans 16 amino acids. The V end was cut by 1 base, the J end by 3 bases, with 10 bases between. Germline CDR1 and CDR2: SGHTA and FQGNSA.

The V gene is TRBV15, the J gene TRBJ1-2; 8 nucleotides line up with TRBD1. V lost 3 bases and J lost 3; bases outside the gene matches: 3. From germline, CDR1 is LNHNV and CDR2 YYDKDF (reference sequence). This CDR3 has 14 residues. The CDR3 loop reads CATSRDRAYYGYTF. For the CDR3, the DNA is TGTGCCACCAGCAGGGACAGGGCCTACTATGGCTACACCTTC.

The chain employs TRBV9 and TRBJ2-7; possibly TRBD2 for D (5 bases). CDR3 length: 12 residues. The V gene lost 3 bases and the J gene lost 6 bases, with 10 bases spanning the gap. Germline V gene lookup returns CDR1 SGDLS and CDR2 YYNGEE. The CDR3 reads CASSASSGEQYF. The CDR3 region has the DNA TGTGCCAGCAGCGCTAGCTCGGGCGAGCAGTACTTC.

The chain employs TRBV19 and TRBJ2-3; 14 bases line up with TRBD2. Per the germline V gene, CDR1 is LNHDA and CDR2 is SQIVND (reference sequence). The CDR3 sequence is 16 residues long. The trim removed 9 bases at V and 7 bases at J, leaving 12 bases unmatched. CDR3 region: CASSNRLAGGPNTQYF. CDR3 nucleotide sequence: TGTGCCAGCTCAAACCGACTAGCGGGAGGGCCGAATACGCAGTATTTT.

V usage is TRBV28 and J usage is TRBJ2-1; 8 bases are a match to TRBD2. The CDR3 runs to 15 residues. J gave up 2 bases and V 6 bases, and 6 bases lay outside the gene matches. Germline V gene sequence: CDR1 MDHEN, CDR2 SYDVKM. DNA for the CDR3: TGTGCCAGCAGCCCCACGGGGGGGACCTACAATGAGCAGTTCTTC. Residues: CASSPTGGTYNEQFF.

The chain carries TRBV4-1 and TRBJ2-5; 10 nucleotides line up with TRBD1. The CDR3 loop spans 15 amino acids. Trimming cost V 4 bases and J 1 base; bases outside gene matches: 3. Germline loops: CDR1 MGHRA, CDR2 YSYEKL. The CDR3 sequence is CASSPRDRGQETQYF. The CDR3 coding sequence is TGCGCCAGCAGCCCCCGGGACAGGGGCCAAGAGACCCAGTACTTC.

This sequence joins TRBV25-1 and TRBJ2-6; D unclear. The V and J ends lost 9 bases and 0 bases respectively, with 15 bases between them. Germline CDR1 and CDR2: MGHDK and SYGVNS. This CDR3 spans 16 amino acids. The CDR3 DNA reads TGTGCCAGGAATACCGGGTCCCGCTCTGGGGCCAACGTCCTGACTTTC. Translated, it gives CARNTGSRSGANVLTF.

The J gene is TRBJ1-5, the V gene TRBV19; no firm D call. The V gene's germline CDR1 is LNHDA and CDR2 SQIVND (reference sequence). The CDR3 covers 14 residues. The germline V and J ends were trimmed by 6 bases and 11 bases, with 20 bases remaining between them. CDR3 residues: CASSPTPPAAAQHF. CDR3 in DNA: TGTGCCAGTAGCCCCACCCCCCCCGCGGCGGCCCAGCATTTT.

The V and J genes are TRBV5-6 and TRBJ2-7; 9 bases map to TRBD2. V was pared by 3 bases and J by 4 bases, with 5 bases of the junction left unmatched. Per germline, CDR1 SGHDT and CDR2 YYEEEE. CDR3 length: 14 amino acids. CDR3 protein: CASSYSGSGYEQYF. CDR3 sequence (DNA): TGTGCCAGCAGCTATAGCGGGAGCGGATACGAGCAGTACTTC. Filled out from reference TRBV5-6 and TRBJ2-7, the complete variable domain reads DAGVTQSPTHLIKTRGQQVTLRCSPKSGHDTVSWYQQALGQGPQFIFQYYEEEERQRGNFPDRFSGHQFPNYSSELNVNALLLGDSALYLCASSYSGSGYEQYFGPGTRLTVT.

In this sample, this clone turned up once. The rearrangement links TRBV9 to TRBJ2-3; no definite D call. Germline V gives CDR1 SGDLS, CDR2 YYNGEE. The CDR3 consists of 14 residues. V lost 4 bases to trimming and J lost 0 bases, with 9 bases between them. The CDR3 DNA follows: TGTGCCAGCAGCCCCTTCGGTAGCACAGATACGCAGTATTTT. Its protein is CASSPFGSTDTQYF.

As regards this clone: A junction boundary mismatches the germline segment, possibly from a read error. The J gene is TRBJ2-4, the V gene TRBV6-2 or TRBV6-3; tentative D call: TRBD2 (6 bases). CDR1 is MNHEY and CDR2 is SVGEGT in the germline V gene. The CDR3 runs to 13 residues. This chain's CDR3 is CASSYSPPGGANF. CDR3 DNA sequence: TGTGCCAGCAGTTACTCCCCCCCCGGGGGAGCGAACTTC.

The V and J genes are TRBV24-1 and TRBJ2-5, with D possibly TRBD1 on 5 matching bases. V was shortened by 7 bases and J by 5 bases, with 7 bases between the two germline ends. CDR3 length: 11 residues. CDR1 and CDR2 (germline): KGHDR, SFDVKD. The DNA for the CDR3 is TGTGCCACCAGCACAGGCGAGACCCAGTACTTC. Encoded protein: CATSTGETQYF.

This clone was picked up one time. The gene calls are TRBV30 and TRBJ2-5; possibly TRBD2 for D (5 bases). V gave up 0 bases and J gave up 7 bases, with 12 bases separating them. This CDR3 comprises 13 residues. Germline V gene lookup returns CDR1 GTSNPN and CDR2 SVGIG (reference sequence). The CDR3 DNA reads as TGTGCCTGGAGTGTAGCCGGGGTTGGGACCCAGTACTTC. Translating gives CAWSVAGVGTQYF.

The table lists this clone with a few counts. The chain joins TRBV6-2 or TRBV6-3 to TRBJ1-1; a weak D match, TRBD1 (6 bases). Trimming took 6 bases from V and 7 from J, leaving 15 bases between them. The CDR3 runs 13 residues. The germline V gene encodes CDR1 MNHEY and CDR2 SVGEGT. The CDR3 bases are TGTGCCAGCAGCCGCCGGGACACCCATGAAGCTTTCTTT. It is translated as CASSRRDTHEAFF.

The gene calls are TRBV7-9 and TRBJ1-3; no clear D gene. Germline assignment: CDR1 SEHNR and CDR2 FQNEAQ (reference sequence). V was shortened by 6 bases and J by 4 bases, with 19 bases between the two germline ends. The CDR3 has 16 residues. The CDR3 spells CASSDDGIRAGNTIYF. The DNA of the CDR3 is TGTGCCAGCAGTGACGACGGGATTCGCGCGGGAAACACCATATATTTT.

J is TRBJ1-1 and V is TRBV2; D possibly corresponds to TRBD1 (5 bases). The CDR3 consists of 11 residues. Germline loops: CDR1 SNHLY, CDR2 FYNNEI. Trimming cost V 4 bases and J 10 bases, with 10 bases left between them. This chain's CDR3 is CASSGTQGAFF. The CDR3 region has the DNA TGTGCCAGCAGTGGGACCCAGGGAGCTTTCTTT. Full variable domain (rest looked up from reference TRBV2 and TRBJ1-1): EPEVTQTPSHQVTQMGQEVILRCVPISNHLYFYWYRQILGQKVEFLVSFYNNEISEKSEIFDDQFSVERPDGSNFTLKIRSTKLEDSAMYFCASSGTQGAFFGQGTRLTVV.

V is TRBV5-4 and J is TRBJ2-3; a weak D match, TRBD2 (5 bases). Trimming took off 4 bases at V and 0 bases at J, with 9 bases between the two ends. Germline CDR1 is SGHNT and CDR2 is YYREEE (reference sequence). The CDR3 consists of 14 residues. CDR3 nucleotide sequence: TGTGCCAGCAGCACTAGGGCTAGCACAGATACGCAGTATTTT. This codes for CASSTRASTDTQYF.

The rearrangement joins TRBV7-9 to TRBJ2-1, with TRBD2 identical over 11 bases. The V gene's germline CDR1 is SEHNR and CDR2 FQNEAQ (reference sequence). V lost 5 bases to trimming and J lost 4 bases; unmatched junction nucleotides: 4. CDR3 length: 15 amino acids. CDR3 amino acids: CASSPTSGSYNEQFF. CDR3 in DNA: TGTGCCAGCAGCCCTACTAGCGGGAGTTACAATGAGCAGTTCTTC.

The V call is TRBV24-1, the J call TRBJ2-3; D call uncertain. V was trimmed by 4 bases and J by 3 bases, leaving 13 bases between them. Germline CDR1 and CDR2: KGHDR and SFDVKD. The CDR3 contains 15 residues. This CDR3 is CATSDPVSMTDTQYF. CDR3 bases: TGTGCCACCAGTGACCCCGTCAGTATGACAGATACGCAGTATTTT.

This rearrangement joins TRBV7-9 to TRBJ2-2; 8 nucleotides match TRBD1. Germline V gene lookup returns CDR1 SEHNR and CDR2 FQNEAQ (reference sequence). V shed 4 bases and J 2 bases; nucleotides not matched to a gene: 3. The CDR3 is 15 amino acids. The CDR3 DNA reads as TGTGCCAGCAGCTCGACAGGGGTAAACACCGGGGAGCTGTTTTTT. Its protein is CASSSTGVNTGELFF.

This rearrangement joins TRBV5-1 to TRBJ2-1; TRBD2 matches at 8 bases. CDR3 size: 14 residues. V shed 9 bases and J 6 bases; nucleotides not matched to a gene: 11. Germline CDR1 is SGHRS and CDR2 is YFSETQ. The CDR3 DNA is TGCGCCACCCAACGGGGGGGAGGGGGCAATGAGCAGTTCTTC. Protein product: CATQRGGGGNEQFF.

CDR3 nucleotides: TGTGCCAGCAGTTTAGGGGGCCTTCGGCAAGAGACCCAGTACTTC. It translates to CASSLGGLRQETQYF. The genes are TRBV28 and TRBJ2-5, with D possibly being TRBD1 (6 bases). V was shortened by 2 bases and J by 2 bases, with 12 bases between the two germline ends. Germline values: CDR1 MDHEN, CDR2 SYDVKM. The CDR3 extends over 15 amino acids.

The chain recombines TRBV24-1 with TRBJ1-4; D is possibly TRBD1 (5 bases). The germline V gene encodes CDR1 KGHDR and CDR2 SFDVKD. This CDR3 has 14 amino acids. V shed 6 bases and J shed 7 bases, with 14 bases lying between them. This chain's CDR3 is CATSPSGRGEKLFF. The CDR3 DNA reads TGTGCCACCAGTCCCTCCGGTAGGGGTGAAAAACTGTTTTTT.

This clone turned up a few times. The chain combines TRBV24-1 with TRBJ1-4; 7 nucleotides line up with TRBD1. Germline V gene lookup returns CDR1 KGHDR and CDR2 SFDVKD. The length of the CDR3 is 15 residues. After removal of 4 bases from V and 5 bases from J, the junction contained 6 bases not matched to a gene. For the CDR3, the DNA is TGTGCCACCAGTGACCGACAGGGTTGGAATGAAAAACTGTTTTTT. This encodes CATSDRQGWNEKLFF.

The chain combines TRBV19 with TRBJ2-1, with D perhaps TRBD1 (5 bases). Germline V lookup: CDR1 LNHDA, CDR2 SQIVND (reference sequence). The CDR3 totals 14 residues. Trimming shortened V by 2 bases and J by 5 bases, and 10 bases separated the two germline ends. This chain's CDR3 is CASSIRGRNNEQFF. CDR3 DNA sequence: TGTGCCAGTAGTATAAGGGGCAGGAACAATGAGCAGTTCTTC.

This chain connects TRBV30 to TRBJ2-5; D may be TRBD1 (5 bases). Germline values: CDR1 GTSNPN, CDR2 SVGIG (reference sequence). The germline V and J ends were trimmed by 3 bases and 4 bases, with 9 bases remaining between them. The CDR3 extends over 12 amino acids. CDR3 sequence: CAWSPGAETQYF. The CDR3 DNA follows: TGTGCCTGGAGCCCTGGGGCAGAGACCCAGTACTTC.

In its sample, this clone was seen a few times. The V gene is TRBV5-6, the J gene TRBJ2-7; D remains ambiguous. The CDR3 has 13 amino acids. V was shortened by 0 bases and J by 3 bases, with 7 bases between the two germline ends. The V gene's germline CDR1 is SGHDT and CDR2 YYEEEE. CDR3 residues: CASSLGHHYEQYF. The CDR3 coding sequence is TGTGCCAGCAGCTTGGGGCACCACTACGAGCAGTACTTC.

The chain has TRBV7-9 and TRBJ1-1; D may be TRBD1 (5 bases). The CDR3 length is 15 residues. Trimming removed 3 bases at V and 2 bases at J, with 13 bases between. The germline V gene encodes CDR1 SEHNR and CDR2 FQNEAQ (reference sequence). In DNA form, the CDR3 reads TGTGCCAGCAGCTTTTTGGTTGGGGCCAACACTGAAGCTTTCTTT. It encodes CASSFLVGANTEAFF.